Described below is a single TCR beta chain sequence and its context. This receptor's antigen is unknown. No base quality information exists; no much larger clone differs at one position. This sample is drawn from a study of tumor-infiltrating lymphocytes in localized non-small cell lung cancer (dated by TCRdb to the early 2020s). As for the study more broadly: The cohort covered several histologies, both smokers and never-smokers, and patients whose samples were collected after neoadjuvant chemotherapy. Each patient contributed resected tumor tissue and uninvolved lung tissue from the same patient, described as non-adjacent to the tumor. A total of fewer than 65 patients were included in the paired tumor versus uninvolved lung comparison of immunoSEQ T-cell fraction. In total, the ICON cohort was made up of 150 surgical patients who had localized non-small cell lung cancer and whose tumors were resected. Flow cytometry, multiplex immunofluorescence, RNA-seq, exome sequencing and proteomics were applied to the same patients as TCR sequencing, which was one of several integrated assays. What the research found in general, with its limitations: No association of tumor T-cell fraction from TCR sequencing with recurrence-free survival was found (p = 0.61). Since assay coverage differed from patient to patient depending on how much tissue was available, TCR sequencing was done for only a subset of the cohort. Because different pieces of the same tissue were used for different assays, technical variation could not be separated from intratumor heterogeneity. No difference in TCR-derived T-cell fraction was observed between the flow cytometry-defined immunotypes IM1 (good prognosis) and IM2 (poor prognosis). TCRbeta sequencing supported higher T cell infiltration in tumors than in uninvolved lung tissue, consistent with immunofluorescence CD3 counts.

Patient enrollment in ICON started in April 2016, and the final patient was enrolled in the second half of 2018. From a subcohort of some 76 patients, fresh tumor and matched uninvolved tissue were collected for in-depth immune analyses, including TCR sequencing. TCR sequencing was performed on DNA isolated from bulk tissue, without cell sorting. From a lookup of the germline V gene, CDR1 and CDR2 are SNHLY and FYNNEI. The CDR3 numbers 14 residues from cysteine through phenylalanine. The kept DNA is CDR3 alone, 42 bases in frame from the first base. At the junction V is shortened by 6 bases and J by 2 bases, with 12 bases in between. The T-cell fraction in tumor and uninvolved lung tissue was provided by TCR sequencing with the immunoSEQ assay. The study's own analysis went as follows. In the survival analysis, patients were divided into a high T-cell fraction group (upper tertile) and a low T-cell fraction group (lower two tertiles), and the two groups were compared using a log-rank test. A signed-rank test was used to test differences in T-cell fraction between paired tumor and uninvolved lung samples. The source is immuneACCESS, and TCRdb retained only in-frame sequences with V and J called. Part of the clones is not carried over; for the studies checked, unresolved V genes explain less than half of this, and the remainder is unexplained. That table gives V, J and clone size, and the DNA gave D and trimming. The sample profile shows fewer than 20,000 clones; 55% to 80% of them were found once. The top ten constitute 4.3% of the sample.

Recombination linked TRBV2 to TRBJ2-3, with no reliable assignment of the D segment. The material sequenced was lung tumor tissue. The TCR originated in a human donor with non-small cell lung cancer. The sequenced DNA: TGTGCCAGCAGGACGGTTACTCACACAGATACGCAGTATTTT. This gives the protein CASRTVTHTDTQYF.